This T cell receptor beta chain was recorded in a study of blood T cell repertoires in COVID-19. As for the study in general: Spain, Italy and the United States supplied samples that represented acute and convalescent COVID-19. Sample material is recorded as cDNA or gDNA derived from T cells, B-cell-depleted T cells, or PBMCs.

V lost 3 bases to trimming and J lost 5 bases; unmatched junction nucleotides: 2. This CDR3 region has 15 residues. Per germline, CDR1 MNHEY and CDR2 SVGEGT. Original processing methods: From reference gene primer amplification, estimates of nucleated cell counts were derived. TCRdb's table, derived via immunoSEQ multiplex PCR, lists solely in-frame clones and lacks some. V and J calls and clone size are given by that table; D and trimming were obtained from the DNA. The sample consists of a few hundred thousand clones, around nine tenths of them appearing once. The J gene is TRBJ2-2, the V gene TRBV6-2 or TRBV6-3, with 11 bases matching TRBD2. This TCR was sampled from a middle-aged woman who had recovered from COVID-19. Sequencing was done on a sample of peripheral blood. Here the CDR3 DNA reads TGTGCCAGCAGTTATAGCGGGAGGGATACCGGGGAGCTGTTTTTT. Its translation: CASSYSGRDTGELFF.